These T cell receptor beta chains were read from a single sample in a study of spatial heterogeneity in lung cancer. TCRdb fed the 5' RACE reads into MiXCR, producing one record per CDR3 protein. This sample has around 18,000 distinct CDR3 sequences, with roughly 6% found just once. The specimen comprised lung tumor tissue, sampled at surgery. The receptors were sampled from a female donor with early-stage non-small cell lung cancer. Each CDR3 is given with its conserved first and last residue.

v_call: TRBV20-1; j_call: TRBJ2-7; cdr3_aa: CSVSPGLALVSHEQYF
v_call: TRBV4-2; j_call: TRBJ2-1; cdr3_aa: CASSQGRQASSYNEQFF
v_call: TRBV6-1; j_call: TRBJ2-1; cdr3_aa: CASRLATNEQFF
v_call: TRBV23-1; j_call: TRBJ2-3; cdr3_aa: CASNLDLDNRSGGTDTQYF
v_call: TRBV4-2; j_call: TRBJ1-4; cdr3_aa: CASSQSPGGTNEKLFF
v_call: TRBV2; j_call: TRBJ1-2; cdr3_aa: CASRLGQGIGPGGYTF
v_call: TRBV5-1; j_call: TRBJ1-1; cdr3_aa: CASSGQGANTEAFF
v_call: TRBV29-1; j_call: TRBJ1-1; cdr3_aa: CSVEWGRRATEAFF
v_call: TRBV7-8; j_call: TRBJ2-5; cdr3_aa: CASSWLRLIETQYF
v_call: TRBV7-2; j_call: TRBJ1-2; cdr3_aa: CASSSRVGYGYTF
v_call: TRBV10-3; j_call: TRBJ2-7; cdr3_aa: CAIRKDGNSYEQYF
v_call: TRBV19; j_call: TRBJ2-2; cdr3_aa: CASTSRVTGELFF
v_call: TRBV4-2; j_call: TRBJ1-1; cdr3_aa: CASSQEPPGRVTEAFF
v_call: TRBV25-1; j_call: TRBJ2-5; cdr3_aa: CASSELAGGPQETQYF
v_call: TRBV4-2; j_call: TRBJ2-5; cdr3_aa: CANSQERQETQYF
v_call: TRBV7-8; j_call: TRBJ2-2; cdr3_aa: CASSEFKPPLNTGELFF